This T cell receptor (beta chain) was identified in a study of cytomegalovirus exposure and HLA in healthy donors. Background on the study: The same platform as the roughly 700 first-cohort repertoires was used for the 120 validation repertoires, a later analysis reported. Whole-study results and caveats: That first-cohort TCR clusters tended to co-occur in the roughly 110 validation repertoires was found in a later analysis. Researchers catalogued some 160 TCR beta chains as cytomegalovirus-associated.

The V gene lost 0 bases and the J gene lost 13 bases, with 12 bases spanning the gap. This CDR3 region has 13 residues. CDR1 is WSHSY, CDR2 SAAADI, per germline. Profiled with immunoSEQ multiplex PCR; TCRdb holds only in-frame clones, not every one. The top ten hold around 5.9% of the sample, which has about 150,000 clones, 85% to 90% seen once. About this clone: Antigen unknown.

The donors were members of the validation cohort, which comprised 120 subjects and was separate from the first cohort of several hundred subjects. Sequenced input: PBMCs. The receptor was isolated from a woman in her 30s in good health and CMV-seropositive. The chain has TRBV10-2 and TRBJ1-4; D call uncertain. This CDR3 reads CASSESTGSGLFF. In DNA form, the CDR3 reads TGCGCCAGCAGTGAGTCGACCGGCAGCGGACTGTTTTTT.